One T cell receptor (beta chain) is described in this entry. Trimming shortened V by 0 bases and J by 3 bases, and 11 bases separated the two germline ends. CDR1 and CDR2 from the germline V gene are MGHRA and YSYEKL. This CDR3 has 16 amino acids. Original methodology: Amplifying reference gene primers gave estimates of nucleated cell counts. Repertoires were generated with immunoSEQ multiplex PCR, while TCRdb's copy carries only in-frame clones and drops some. V, J and clone size are taken as reported in that table, and D and trimming were inferred from the DNA itself. The data contain 250,000 to 300,000 clones, about nine tenths of them singletons. The source of the sample is a study of blood T cell repertoires in COVID-19.

This TCR derives from a woman between 35 and 50 years old with acute or convalescent COVID-19. The chain combines TRBV4-1 with TRBJ1-4, with D perhaps matching TRBD1 (6 bases). Sequencing was carried out using peripheral blood. CDR3 sequence reads: CASSQDRGTANEKLFF. DNA for the CDR3: TGCGCCAGCAGCCAAGATAGGGGGACGGCTAATGAAAAACTGTTTTTT.